The 21 T cell receptor beta chains below come from one sample, sequenced in a study of T cells after yellow fever vaccination. TCRdb re-called the 5' RACE reads through MiXCR, storing one row per CDR3 protein. The data contain about 330,000 distinct CDR3 sequences, around 7% of them singletons. This sample comprised PBMCs, obtained roughly 45 days after the first yellow fever vaccination. Receptor source: a man aged 18 to 30 who received the YFV17D yellow fever vaccine.

The CDR3 DNA sequence: TGTGCCAGCAGCCTAGTCGGGACAGGGCGGGTGAACACTGAAGCTTTCTTT. Protein: CASSLVGTGRVNTEAFF. The chain combines TRBV7-3 with TRBJ1-1; 9 bases match TRBD1. The germline gives CDR1 SGHTA, CDR2 FQGTGA. V was clipped by 5 bases and J by 0 bases; unmatched bases: 10. The CDR3 consists of 17 residues. Based on the CDR3 plus reference TRBV7-3 and TRBJ1-1, the full variable domain is GAGVSQTPSNKVTEKGKYVELRCDPISGHTALYWYRQSLGQGPEFLIYFQGTGAADDSGLPNDRFFAVRPEGSVSTLKIQRTERGDSAVYLCASSLVGTGRVNTEAFFGQGTRLTVV.

This clonotype came up a few times. The CDR3 region is CATSRRLAGATDTQYF. CDR3 DNA sequence: TGTGCCACCAGCCGAAGACTAGCGGGGGCCACAGATACGCAGTATTTT. This rearrangement joins TRBV15 to TRBJ2-3, with 12 positions matching TRBD2. After removal of 5 bases from V and 2 bases from J, the junction contained 5 bases not matched to a gene. Germline-derived CDR1 and CDR2 are LNHNV and YYDKDF (reference sequence). This CDR3 comprises 16 residues.

This clonotype has a handful of counts. The chain is built from TRBV7-2 and TRBJ2-5; 7 nucleotides align to TRBD2. Per germline, CDR1 SGHTA and CDR2 FQGNSA. After removal of 5 bases from V and 5 bases from J, the junction contained 8 bases not matched to a gene. The length of the CDR3 is 14 residues. In nucleotides, the CDR3 is TGTGCCAGCAGCGCTCAACTAGCGTCGGAGACCCAGTACTTC. It is translated as CASSAQLASETQYF.

This clonotype was counted many times. The V call is TRBV20-1, the J call TRBJ2-3; 8 nucleotides align to TRBD2. Germline lookup yields CDR1 DFQATT and CDR2 SNEGSKA (reference sequence). The J segment lost 4 bases and the V segment lost 5 bases, leaving 14 bases of the junction unmatched. This CDR3 region has 16 residues. The CDR3 sequence is CSAPRTGGGTADTQYF. The DNA for the CDR3 is TGCAGTGCTCCGCGGACGGGCGGGGGGACGGCAGATACGCAGTATTTT.

This sequence joins TRBV5-4 and TRBJ2-3; the match to TRBD2 covers 13 bases. Germline CDR1 is SGHNT and CDR2 is YYREEE (reference sequence). The CDR3 covers 16 residues. V was clipped by 5 bases and J by 2 bases; unmatched bases: 5. CDR3 loop: CASSLTSGGLTDTQYF. In nucleotides, the CDR3 is TGTGCCAGCAGTTTGACTAGCGGGGGGCTCACAGATACGCAGTATTTT. The full variable domain, rest sourced from reference TRBV5-4 and TRBJ2-3, is ETGVTQSPTHLIKTRGQQVTLRCSSQSGHNTVSWYQQALGQGPQFIFQYYREEENGRGNFPPRFSGLQFPNYSSELNVNALELDDSALYLCASSLTSGGLTDTQYFGPGTRLTVL.

This chain uses TRBV4-1 with TRBJ2-2; unclear D gene. Germline loops: CDR1 MGHRA, CDR2 YSYEKL. This CDR3 comprises 15 residues. Trimming left V 2 bases short and J 1 base short, with 8 bases between. The CDR3 nucleotides read TGCGCCAGCAGCCAACACGACTTGAACACCGGGGAGCTGTTTTTT. It encodes CASSQHDLNTGELFF.

This clonotype was counted ten times or more. This sequence joins TRBV20-1 and TRBJ2-6; possibly TRBD1 or TRBD2 for D (5 bases each). CDR1 and CDR2 from the germline V gene are DFQATT and SNEGSKA (reference sequence). Trimming removed 2 bases at V and 0 bases at J, with 8 bases between. The CDR3 spans 15 residues. The CDR3 region has the DNA TGCAGTGCTAGAAGGGGAGCCTCTGGGGCCAACGTCCTGACTTTC. Encoded protein: CSARRGASGANVLTF.

V gene TRBV7-2 combines with J gene TRBJ2-1; the match to TRBD1 covers 8 bases. The CDR3 is made up of 14 amino acids. Losses at the gene ends were 4 bases for V and 9 bases for J; bases not matched to a gene: 8. Germline V gene data show CDR1 as SGHTA and CDR2 as FQGNSA. CDR3 region: CASSWTGTSSEQFF. In nucleotides, the CDR3 is TGTGCCAGCAGCTGGACAGGGACTTCTAGTGAGCAGTTCTTC.

This sequence joins TRBV12-5 and TRBJ2-7, with D possibly being TRBD1 (5 bases). V was cut by 1 base and J by 1 base, with 17 bases left in between. The CDR3 sequence is 17 residues long. Germline V gives CDR1 LGHNT, CDR2 FRNRAP. CDR3 nucleotide sequence: TGTGCTAGTGGTTTGGACCCCGGGCAGGGTGGGTCCTACGAGCAGTACGTC. Protein product: CASGLDPGQGGSYEQYV.

This clonotype was detected many times. V gene TRBV7-2 combines with J gene TRBJ2-7; 7 positions agree with TRBD1. Germline V CDR1 and CDR2: SGHTA, FQGNSA. The CDR3 has 16 amino acids. V gave up 3 bases and J gave up 7 bases; unmatched junction bases: 15. The CDR3 here is CASSFTGTVHSLEQYF. In DNA form, the CDR3 reads TGTGCCAGCAGCTTCACCGGGACAGTCCATTCGTTAGAGCAGTACTTC.

This chain uses TRBV15 with TRBJ2-5, with 9 nucleotides matching TRBD1. Trimming at V came to 3 bases and at J to 0 bases, leaving 8 bases not matched to a gene. CDR3 size: 17 residues. CDR1 and CDR2 from the germline V gene are LNHNV and YYDKDF (reference sequence). The CDR3 region has the DNA TGTGCCACCAGCAGTCACGGACAGGGGATGTACCAAGAGACCCAGTACTTC. Translated, it gives CATSSHGQGMYQETQYF.

As for this clonotype: A read error may explain this, as a much larger clone is one base away. This sequence joins TRBV20-1 and TRBJ2-7; 7 nucleotides align to TRBD1. This CDR3 is built from 13 residues. With V trimmed by 8 bases and J by 2 bases, 9 bases remained unmatched. Germline CDR1 and CDR2: DFQATT and SNEGSKA (reference sequence). Here the CDR3 reads CSTLTQGAYEQYF. CDR3 in DNA: TGCAGTACCTTGACGCAGGGGGCCTACGAGCAGTACTTC.

This clonotype was detected many times. The chain uses TRBV7-2 and TRBJ1-2, with D tentatively TRBD1 (6 bases). The CDR3 has 15 amino acids. Germline loops: CDR1 SGHTA, CDR2 FQGNSA. V lost 5 bases and J 2 bases, leaving 15 bases between the germline ends. The DNA of the CDR3 is TGTGCCAGCAGCGTACAGGGTGCAAGCAACTATGGCTACACCTTC. Amino acid sequence: CASSVQGASNYGYTF.

This clonotype was recorded at least ten times. The chain is built from TRBV7-2 and TRBJ2-3, with TRBD1 matching 9 bases. Trimming took 6 bases from V and 9 from J; bases not matched to a gene: 13. The CDR3 length is 15 residues. From germline, CDR1 is SGHTA and CDR2 FQGNSA. The CDR3 is CASSLTGGVIGTQYF. For the CDR3, the DNA is TGTGCCAGCAGTTTAACAGGGGGCGTTATTGGCACGCAGTATTTT.

In its sample, this clonotype was seen a few times. J is TRBJ1-1 and V is TRBV6-1; perhaps TRBD1 as D (6 bases). CDR3 size: 13 residues. V gave up 2 bases and J gave up 5 bases, with 9 bases separating them. CDR1 is MNHNS and CDR2 is SASEGT in the germline V gene. CDR3 protein: CASSEPGVTEAFF. CDR3 DNA sequence: TGTGCCAGCAGTGAACCAGGGGTGACTGAAGCTTTCTTT.

The chain recombines TRBV25-1 with TRBJ1-4, with D tentatively TRBD1 (6 bases). This CDR3 region has 16 residues. CDR1 is MGHDK and CDR2 is SYGVNS in the germline V gene. The V gene lost 3 bases and the J gene lost 2 bases, with 13 bases spanning the gap. The CDR3 nucleotides are TGTGCCAGCAGTGACTGGCAGGGGCTCACTAATGAAAAACTGTTTTTT. Translated, it gives CASSDWQGLTNEKLFF.

This clonotype was found a few times. V and J are TRBV6-5 and TRBJ2-1; D is possibly TRBD1 or TRBD2 (5 bases each). Germline V gives CDR1 MNHEY, CDR2 SVGAGI. This CDR3 has 15 amino acids. V was shortened by 0 bases and J by 8 bases, with 14 bases between the two germline ends. The CDR3 sequence is CASSYSWGTPDEQFF. CDR3 nucleotide sequence: TGTGCCAGCAGTTACTCGTGGGGGACCCCCGATGAGCAGTTCTTC.

This clonotype was seen repeatedly, ten times or more. DNA of the CDR3: TGTGCCAGCAGTACCGTTTACGAGGGGGGCGGCACAGATACGCAGTATTTT. Protein product: CASSTVYEGGGTDTQYF. The chain uses TRBV12-3 or TRBV12-4 and TRBJ2-3, with D tentatively TRBD1 or TRBD2 (6 bases each). Trimming left V 5 bases short and J 1 base short, with 19 bases between. This CDR3 comprises 17 residues.

A few counts support this clonotype. This sequence joins TRBV30 and TRBJ2-7, with D perhaps matching TRBD2 (5 bases). Germline V lookup: CDR1 GTSNPN, CDR2 SVGIG (reference sequence). The V end lost 4 bases, the J end lost 2 bases, and 15 bases lay between the germline ends. This CDR3 is built from 14 residues. The chain's CDR3 is CAWKRGGSPYEQYF. CDR3 sequence (DNA): TGTGCCTGGAAGAGAGGCGGGTCCCCCTACGAGCAGTACTTC.

J is TRBJ2-6 and V is TRBV6-5, with TRBD1 identical over 9 bases. The CDR3 is made up of 17 amino acids. CDR1 and CDR2 (germline): MNHEY, SVGAGI. J was trimmed by 5 bases and V by 2 bases; bases with no gene match: 7. This CDR3 reads CASSYPRDRVRANVLTF. CDR3 sequence (DNA): TGTGCCAGCAGTTACCCGCGGGACAGGGTTCGGGCCAACGTCCTGACTTTC.

In its sample, this clonotype was seen many times. The chain couples TRBV5-1 to TRBJ1-1, with TRBD1 identical over 9 bases. CDR1 is SGHRS and CDR2 is YFSETQ in the germline V gene. J gave up 10 bases and V 4 bases, and 11 bases lay outside the gene matches. CDR3 length: 14 residues. The chain's CDR3 is CASSPQGQGQGAFF. The CDR3 DNA sequence: TGCGCCAGCAGCCCACAGGGACAGGGCCAGGGAGCTTTCTTT.